What follows describes a single T cell receptor (beta chain). It lacks a known antigen. The record has no base qualities; no much larger clone is one base away. TCRbeta CDR3 regions were amplified from genomic DNA by means of the immunoSEQ Assay, a bias-controlled multiplex PCR. From the authors' description of their analysis: Nucleated cell counts per sample were estimated from amplification of reference gene primers within the assay. Sequence reads were collapsed and filtered to measure the absolute abundance of every unique TCRbeta CDR3 rearrangement. Productive Simpson clonality was computed per sample as the square root of Simpson's diversity index over productive rearrangements. Drawn from immuneACCESS, this table holds only the in-frame rearrangements with V and J called that TCRdb kept. Clones are partly lost; checked studies trace under half to an unresolved V gene and leave the rest unexplained. V, J and clone size are those of that table, while D and trimming were read from the DNA. The sample has around 280,000 clones on record, 90% of them singletons. Clones ranked in the top ten supply about 1.7% of the sample.

From cysteine to phenylalanine, the CDR3 is 12 amino acids long. Only the CDR3 DNA stays, 36 bases, in frame from base 1. CDR1 LNHDA and CDR2 SQIVND were looked up in the germline V gene (reference sequence). V and J are truncated by 6 bases and 8 bases respectively, leaving an intervening sequence of 8 bases. The data belong to a study of blood T cell repertoires in COVID-19 (dated by TCRdb to 2020 to 2021). Background for the entire study: Samples covering the acute and convalescent phases of COVID-19 were provided by collaborators in the United States, Italy and Spain. The material from the prospective study consisted of cDNA or gDNA derived from T cells, B-cell-depleted T cells, or PBMCs. The repertoires were released in a freely available public database meant as a resource for research on the immune response to SARS-CoV-2. The dataset comprised deeply sampled blood TCRbeta repertoires from subjects exposed to, actively infected with, or recovered from COVID-19. The sample metadata nearly always contained a de-identified subject ID, COVID-19 status, age in years and sex. Samples came from the ongoing ImmuneRACE study (first 160 participants) plus 1,254 subjects from 6 global collaborators. HLA class I and class II types, where available, came from metadata supplied by the sample provider rather than from assay-based typing.

In the prospective study, participants were roughly 18 to 95 years old, resided in 25 or so geographic areas of the United States, and were enrolled through a virtual design. In the prospective study, participants were assigned to cohorts based on the clinical history participants reported in a screening survey and a study questionnaire. In the prospective study, whole blood, serum and a nasopharyngeal or oropharyngeal swab were collected from each participant by mobile phlebotomists. Participants in the prospective study had the option to provide additional blood draws and questionnaires over a 2-month period. Prospective study blood samples were shipped either frozen or at room temperature before DNA extraction. Here is what the overall study found, with its caveats: How much clinical and demographic metadata was included differed by source and by participant, and the metadata was provided uncurated.

This TCR was recovered from a woman younger than 30 with acute COVID-19. The sequenced material came from PBMCs or T cells enriched from blood (not recorded which). This chain is built from TRBV19 and TRBJ1-6, with TRBD1 tentatively as D gene (6 bases match). The nucleotide sequence is TGTGCCAGTAGCAGGGGAGATTCACCCCTCCACTTT. Translated, this gives CASSRGDSPLHF.